This T cell receptor (beta chain) was documented in a study of PD-1 blockade in classical Hodgkin lymphoma. Each patient experienced a relapse that followed autologous stem cell transplantation, and brentuximab vedotin exposure varied. Some clones are missing from TCRdb's copy, which holds only in-frame ones; the method was immunoSEQ multiplex PCR. The sample shows 84,000 or so clones, over 90% of them seen only once. This CDR3 is 15 amino acids long. V dropped 1 base and J dropped 5; count of bases not matched to a gene: 9. Looked up from germline, CDR1 is SGHRS and CDR2 is YFSETQ. This TCR derives from a human donor with classical Hodgkin lymphoma. This specimen was peripheral blood mononuclear cells (PBMCs), taken before the second cycle of nivolumab. The chain is built from TRBV5-1 and TRBJ2-7; TRBD2 agrees at 7 bases. CDR3 in amino acids: CASSLFPLASNEQYF. The CDR3 DNA follows: TGCGCCAGCAGCTTGTTCCCACTAGCGTCAAACGAGCAGTACTTC. The variable domain in full, with the rest retrieved from reference TRBV5-1 and TRBJ2-7, is KAGVTQTPRYLIKTRGQQVTLSCSPISGHRSVSWYQQTPGQGLQFLFEYFSETQRNKGNFPGRFSGRQFSNSRSEMNVSTLELGDSALYLCASSLFPLASNEQYFGPGTRLTVT.